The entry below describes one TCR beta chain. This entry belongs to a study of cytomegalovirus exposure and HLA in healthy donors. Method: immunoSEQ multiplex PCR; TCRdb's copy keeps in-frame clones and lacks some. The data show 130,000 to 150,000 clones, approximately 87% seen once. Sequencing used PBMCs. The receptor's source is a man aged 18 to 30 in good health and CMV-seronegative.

The CDR3 protein is CASRSNRGEQFF. In DNA form, the CDR3 reads TGTGCCAGCAGGTCGAATAGAGGTGAGCAGTTCTTC. This chain connects TRBV27 to TRBJ2-1; D remains ambiguous. CDR3 length equals 12 residues. Trimming removed 6 bases at V and 9 bases at J, with 12 bases between. The V gene's germline CDR1 is MNHEY and CDR2 SMNVEV (reference sequence).